The clone carrying this T cell receptor beta chain has just one count. Its antigen is unidentified. TCRdb's table, derived via immunoSEQ multiplex PCR, lists solely in-frame clones and lacks some. This table has approximately 180,000 clones, 85% to 90% appearing once. The ends lost 8 bases at V and 0 bases at J; junction bases unmatched: 7. Germline-derived CDR1 and CDR2 are KGHSH and LQKENI. There are 16 residues in the CDR3. This entry is derived from a study of T cell responses to AZD1222 COVID-19 vaccine. General study findings and limits: Once two AZD1222 doses were given, Spike-specific TCR breadth and depth went up. Vaccine-associated CD4 TCRs spanned spike, dominant at 160-218 and 743-854. Baseline seropositives among AZD1222 recipients totaled only five to seven.

This chain links TRBV18 with TRBJ2-3, with 11 nucleotides matching TRBD2. This TCR was recovered from an adult in good health. This material consisted of peripheral blood, taken on day 0 of AZD1222 vaccination. Written as DNA, the CDR3 is TGTGCCAGCGCCGCACTAGCGGGAGCTAGCACAGATACGCAGTATTTT. Its translation is CASAALAGASTDTQYF.